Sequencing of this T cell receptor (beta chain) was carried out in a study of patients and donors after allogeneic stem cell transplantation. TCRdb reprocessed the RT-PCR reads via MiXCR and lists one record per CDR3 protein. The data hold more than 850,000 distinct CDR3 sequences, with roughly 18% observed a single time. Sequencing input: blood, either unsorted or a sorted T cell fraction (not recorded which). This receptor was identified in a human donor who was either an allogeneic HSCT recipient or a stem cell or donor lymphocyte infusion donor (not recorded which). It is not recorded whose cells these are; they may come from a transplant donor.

The CDR3 DNA follows: TGCGCCAGCAGGGGGGGCGGGGGACCCTACGAGCAGTACTTC. This codes for CASRGGGGPYEQYF. This chain connects TRBV5-1 to TRBJ2-7, with a tentative D call TRBD2 (7 bases). Germline V CDR1 and CDR2: SGHRS, YFSETQ. V was shortened by 5 bases and J by 2 bases, with 14 bases between the two germline ends. CDR3 length: 14 residues.